This T cell receptor beta chain was observed in a study of shared clonotypes between healthy human individuals. Produced via immunoSEQ multiplex PCR; TCRdb's table is partial and in-frame only. The repertoire includes roughly 2.6 million clones, more than 80% of them detected once, and 0.11% to 0.15% sits in the top ten. V lost 10 bases to trimming and J lost 0 bases; unmatched junction nucleotides: 9. Germline lookup yields CDR1 ENHRY and CDR2 SYGVKD. The CDR3 totals 15 residues. The receptor was isolated from a man younger than 35 in good health. The chain joins TRBV10-3 to TRBJ2-3, with 8 bases fitting TRBD2. Sequenced input: naive CD4+ T cells sorted from blood. The subset: CD45RA+ positively selected. The CDR3, as DNA: TGTGCCACCCGGGGGGGACTAGTAAGCACAGATACGCAGTATTTT. As protein: CATRGGLVSTDTQYF.